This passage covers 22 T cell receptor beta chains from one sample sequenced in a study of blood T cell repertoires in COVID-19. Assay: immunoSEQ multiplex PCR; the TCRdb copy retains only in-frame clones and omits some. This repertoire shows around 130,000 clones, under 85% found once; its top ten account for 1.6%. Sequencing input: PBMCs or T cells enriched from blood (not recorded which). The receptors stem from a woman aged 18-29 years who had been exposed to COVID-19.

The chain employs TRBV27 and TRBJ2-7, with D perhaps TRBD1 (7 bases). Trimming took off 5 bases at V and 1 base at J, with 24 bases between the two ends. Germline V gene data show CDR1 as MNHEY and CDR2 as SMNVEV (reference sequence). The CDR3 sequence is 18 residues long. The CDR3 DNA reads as TGTGCCAGCAGTCAAACTTTCCGGGAGCAGGGGGGATCCTACGAGCAGTACTTC. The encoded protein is CASSQTFREQGGSYEQYF.

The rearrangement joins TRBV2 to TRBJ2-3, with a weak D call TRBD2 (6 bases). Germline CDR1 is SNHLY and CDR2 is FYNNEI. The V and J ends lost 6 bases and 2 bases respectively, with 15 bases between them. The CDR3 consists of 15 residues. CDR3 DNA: TGTGCCAGCAGCAGAGGCGGGGCAGTCACAGATACGCAGTATTTT. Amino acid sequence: CASSRGGAVTDTQYF.

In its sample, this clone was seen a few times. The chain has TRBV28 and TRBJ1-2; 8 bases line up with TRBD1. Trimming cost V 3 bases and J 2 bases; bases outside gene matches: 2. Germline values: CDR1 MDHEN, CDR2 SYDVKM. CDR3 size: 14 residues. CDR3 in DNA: TGTGCCAGCAGTTTTTACAGGGGGAACTATGGCTACACCTTC. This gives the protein CASSFYRGNYGYTF.

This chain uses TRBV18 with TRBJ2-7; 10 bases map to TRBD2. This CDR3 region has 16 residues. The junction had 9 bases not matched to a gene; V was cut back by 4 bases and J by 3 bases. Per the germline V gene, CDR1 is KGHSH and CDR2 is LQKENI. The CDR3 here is CASSQSSGSGIYEQYF. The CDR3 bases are TGTGCCAGCTCACAATCTAGCGGGAGCGGGATCTACGAGCAGTACTTC. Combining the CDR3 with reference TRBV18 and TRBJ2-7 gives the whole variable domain NAGVMQNPRHLVRRRGQEARLRCSPMKGHSHVYWYRQLPEEGLKFMVYLQKENIIDESGMPKERFSAEFPKEGPSILRIQQVVRGDSAAYFCASSQSSGSGIYEQYFGPGTRLTVT.

The CDR3 DNA reads TGCAGCGTTGAGGGGGACCCCGGGGGTGAGCAGTTCTTC. Encoded protein: CSVEGDPGGEQFF. The chain has TRBV29-1 and TRBJ2-1; possibly TRBD2 for D (6 bases). Germline V CDR1 and CDR2: SQVTM, ANQGSEA. This CDR3 is built from 13 residues. V lost 3 bases and J lost 9, with 15 bases in between.

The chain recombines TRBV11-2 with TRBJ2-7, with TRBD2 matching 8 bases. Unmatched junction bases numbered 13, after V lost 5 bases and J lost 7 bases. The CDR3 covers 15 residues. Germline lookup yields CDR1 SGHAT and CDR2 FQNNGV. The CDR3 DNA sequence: TGTGCCAGCAGCCCAGTAGCGGGGATATCAGGGGAGCAGTACTTC. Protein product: CASSPVAGISGEQYF.

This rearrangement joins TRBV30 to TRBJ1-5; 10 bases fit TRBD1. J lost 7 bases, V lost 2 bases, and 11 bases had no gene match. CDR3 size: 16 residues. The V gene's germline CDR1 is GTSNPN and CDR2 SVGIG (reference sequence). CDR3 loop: CAWSISGTGVLQPQHF. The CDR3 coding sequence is TGTGCCTGGAGTATATCCGGGACAGGGGTTCTCCAGCCCCAGCATTTT. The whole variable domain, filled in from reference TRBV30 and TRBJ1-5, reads SQTIHQWPATLVQPVGSPLSLECTVEGTSNPNLYWYRQAAGRGLQLLFYSVGIGQISSEVPQNLSASRPQDRQFILSSKKLLLSDSGFYLCAWSISGTGVLQPQHFGDGTRLSIL.

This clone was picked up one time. CDR3 sequence (DNA): TGTGCCAGCAGCGTACCAGCGGGAGCCTACAATGAGCAGTTCTTC. Encoded protein: CASSVPAGAYNEQFF. The chain combines TRBV9 with TRBJ2-1; 8 bases are shared with TRBD2. The CDR3 is 15 residues long. With 1 base clipped from V and 2 bases from J, the junction kept 2 bases outside the gene matches. CDR1 and CDR2 (germline): SGDLS, YYNGEE.

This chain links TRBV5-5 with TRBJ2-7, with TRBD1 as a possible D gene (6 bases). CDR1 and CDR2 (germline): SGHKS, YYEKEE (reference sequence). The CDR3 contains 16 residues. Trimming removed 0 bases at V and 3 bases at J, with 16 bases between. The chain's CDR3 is CASSLGPQGTNYEQYF. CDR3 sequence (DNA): TGTGCCAGCAGCTTGGGACCACAAGGGACAAACTACGAGCAGTACTTC.

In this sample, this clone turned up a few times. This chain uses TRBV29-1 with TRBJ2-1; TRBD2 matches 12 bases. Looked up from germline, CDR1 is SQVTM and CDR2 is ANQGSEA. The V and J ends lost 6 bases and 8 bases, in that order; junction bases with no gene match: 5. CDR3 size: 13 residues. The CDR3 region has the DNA TGCAGCGTCCACGGACTAGCGGGACATGAGCAGTTCTTC. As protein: CSVHGLAGHEQFF.

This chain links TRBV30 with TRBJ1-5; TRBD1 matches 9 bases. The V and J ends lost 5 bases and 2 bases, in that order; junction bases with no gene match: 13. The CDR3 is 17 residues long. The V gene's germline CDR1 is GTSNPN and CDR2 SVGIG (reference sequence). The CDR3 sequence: CAWAPGQGSFRNQPQHF. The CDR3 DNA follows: TGTGCCTGGGCCCCGGGACAGGGATCGTTTCGCAATCAGCCCCAGCATTTT. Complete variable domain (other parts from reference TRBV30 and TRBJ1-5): SQTIHQWPATLVQPVGSPLSLECTVEGTSNPNLYWYRQAAGRGLQLLFYSVGIGQISSEVPQNLSASRPQDRQFILSSKKLLLSDSGFYLCAWAPGQGSFRNQPQHFGDGTRLSIL.

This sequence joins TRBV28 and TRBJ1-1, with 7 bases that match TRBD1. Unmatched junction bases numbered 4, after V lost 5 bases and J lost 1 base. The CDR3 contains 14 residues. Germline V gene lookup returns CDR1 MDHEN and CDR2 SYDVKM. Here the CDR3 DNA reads TGTGCCAGCAGTCCCCGGGACAGGAACACTGAAGCTTTCTTT. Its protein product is CASSPRDRNTEAFF.

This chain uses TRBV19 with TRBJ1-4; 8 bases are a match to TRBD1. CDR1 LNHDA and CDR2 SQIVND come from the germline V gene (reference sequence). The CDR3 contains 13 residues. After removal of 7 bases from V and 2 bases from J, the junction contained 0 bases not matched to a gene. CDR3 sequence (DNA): TGTGCCAGTAACAGGGGGACTAATGAAAAACTGTTTTTT. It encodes CASNRGTNEKLFF.

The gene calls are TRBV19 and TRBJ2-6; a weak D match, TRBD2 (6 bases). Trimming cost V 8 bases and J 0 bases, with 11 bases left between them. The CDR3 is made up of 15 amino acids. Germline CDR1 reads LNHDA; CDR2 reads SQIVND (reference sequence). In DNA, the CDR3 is TGTGCCAGTCGAACGGGGGTCTCTGGGGCCAACGTCCTGACTTTC. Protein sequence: CASRTGVSGANVLTF.

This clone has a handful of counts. CDR3 nucleotides: TGCAGCGTTGAAGCAGGGCTGAGCACTGAAGCTTTCTTT. The encoded protein is CSVEAGLSTEAFF. The chain carries TRBV29-1 and TRBJ1-1; weak D call: TRBD1 (5 bases). The length of the CDR3 is 13 residues. The V end lost 1 base, the J end lost 4 bases, and 10 bases lay between the germline ends. CDR1 and CDR2 from the germline V gene are SQVTM and ANQGSEA.

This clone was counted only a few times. In nucleotides, the CDR3 is TGCGCCAGCAGCCAAGACGAGGGCTATAATGAAAAACTGTTTTTT. Amino acids: CASSQDEGYNEKLFF. The genes are TRBV4-1 and TRBJ1-4, with D unclear. The germline gives CDR1 MGHRA, CDR2 YSYEKL. The CDR3 has 15 amino acids. V lost 0 bases to trimming and J lost 4 bases, with 9 bases between them.

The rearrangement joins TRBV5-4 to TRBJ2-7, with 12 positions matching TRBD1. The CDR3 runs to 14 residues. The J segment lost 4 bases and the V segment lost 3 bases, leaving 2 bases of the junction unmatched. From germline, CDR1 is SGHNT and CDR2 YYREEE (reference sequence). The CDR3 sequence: CASSWGQGAYEQYF. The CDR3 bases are TGTGCCAGCAGCTGGGGACAGGGGGCATACGAGCAGTACTTC.

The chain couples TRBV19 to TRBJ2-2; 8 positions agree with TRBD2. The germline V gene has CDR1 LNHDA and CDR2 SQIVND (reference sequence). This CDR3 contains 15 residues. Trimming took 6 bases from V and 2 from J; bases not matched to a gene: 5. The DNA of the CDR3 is TGTGCCAGTAGGGAAACTAGCGGCAACACCGGGGAGCTGTTTTTT. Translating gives CASRETSGNTGELFF. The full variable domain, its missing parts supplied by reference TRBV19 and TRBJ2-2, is DGGITQSPKYLFRKEGQNVTLSCEQNLNHDAMYWYRQDPGQGLRLIYYSQIVNDFQKGDIAEGYSVSREKKESFPLTVTSAQKNPTAFYLCASRETSGNTGELFFGEGSRLTVL.

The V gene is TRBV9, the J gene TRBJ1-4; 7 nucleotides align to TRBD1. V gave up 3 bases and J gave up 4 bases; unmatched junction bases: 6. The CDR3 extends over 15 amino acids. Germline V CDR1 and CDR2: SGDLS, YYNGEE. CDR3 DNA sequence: TGTGCCAGCAGCGCCCCGGGACAGCTTAATGAAAAACTGTTTTTT. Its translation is CASSAPGQLNEKLFF.

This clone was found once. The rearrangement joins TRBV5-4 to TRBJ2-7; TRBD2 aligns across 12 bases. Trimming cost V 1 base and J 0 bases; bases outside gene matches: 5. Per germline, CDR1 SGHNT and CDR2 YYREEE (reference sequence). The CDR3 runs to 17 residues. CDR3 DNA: TGTGCCAGCAGCTTGCGACTAGCGGGAGCCAACTCCTACGAGCAGTACTTC. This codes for CASSLRLAGANSYEQYF.

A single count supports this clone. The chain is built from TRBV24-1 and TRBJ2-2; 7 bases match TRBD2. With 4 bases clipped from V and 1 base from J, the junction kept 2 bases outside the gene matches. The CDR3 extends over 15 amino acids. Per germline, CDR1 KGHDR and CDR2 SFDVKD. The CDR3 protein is CATSDPSGNTGELFF. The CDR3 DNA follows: TGTGCCACCAGTGACCCTAGCGGGAACACCGGGGAGCTGTTTTTT.

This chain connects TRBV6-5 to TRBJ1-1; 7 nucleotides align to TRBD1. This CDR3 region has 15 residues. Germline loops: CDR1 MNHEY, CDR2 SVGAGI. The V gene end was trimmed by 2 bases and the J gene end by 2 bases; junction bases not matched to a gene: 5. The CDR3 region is CASSYATGINTEAFF. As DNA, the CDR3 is TGTGCCAGCAGTTACGCGACAGGGATTAACACTGAAGCTTTCTTT.